The clone carrying this TCR beta chain was recorded a few times. This entry is derived from a study of blood T cell repertoires in COVID-19. Overall study: The United States, Italy and Spain provided the acute and convalescent COVID-19 samples.

In the original analysis: Amplifying reference gene primers gave estimates of nucleated cell counts. Assay used: immunoSEQ multiplex PCR; TCRdb lists only in-frame clones, some missing. V, J and clone size were drawn from that table, and D and trimming were deduced from the DNA. Of some 270,000 clones in the sample, around nine tenths were seen once. Sequences were obtained from peripheral blood. The receptor's source is a middle-aged man with active or convalescent COVID-19.

CDR3 DNA: TGTGCCAGCAGCCAAGATTATCGGGACAAAGTTGATACGCAGTATTTT. This translates into CASSQDYRDKVDTQYF. This chain links TRBV4-2 with TRBJ2-3; tentative D call: TRBD1 (6 bases). The CDR3 is made up of 16 amino acids. Deletions cut 0 bases from V and 6 bases from J, with 16 bases between. From germline, CDR1 is LGHNA and CDR2 YNFKEQ.